This T cell receptor (beta chain) was identified during a study of blood T cell repertoires in COVID-19. Per the authors' pipeline: Estimates of nucleated cell counts were drawn from the amplification of reference gene primers. Assay used: immunoSEQ multiplex PCR; TCRdb lists only in-frame clones, some missing. For V, J and clone size, that table is used; D and trimming come from the DNA. The sample shows 250,000 to 350,000 clones, 75% to 90% of them seen only once. The CDR3 loop spans 15 amino acids. Trimming removed 0 bases at V and 4 bases at J, with 12 bases between. Germline CDR1 reads MGHRA; CDR2 reads YSYEKL.

This TCR came from a man aged 18-30 years with active or convalescent COVID-19. Sequencing was performed on peripheral blood. The chain combines TRBV4-1 with TRBJ1-2; D ambiguous. The CDR3 nucleotides are TGCGCCAGCAGCCAAGAAAGCAGGCTGATCTATGGCTACACCTTC. It encodes CASSQESRLIYGYTF.